This is a list of T cell receptor beta chains from one sample in a study of T cell responses to AZD1222 COVID-19 vaccine. Clones were sequenced by immunoSEQ multiplex PCR, and TCRdb holds only the in-frame ones, with some missing. In the table there are about 180,000 clones, about 90% of which are singletons. The starting material was peripheral blood, obtained on day 0 of AZD1222 vaccination. The receptors shown here come from an adult in good health. CDR3s include the opening cysteine and the closing phenylalanine or tryptophan. Fields, in order: D gene, J gene, CDR3 length, clone size, V gene, CDR3 protein, CDR3 DNA. The D gene is left open where the match is weak. The size of a clone is reported for some rows only, either as once, few or many, or as a class for expanded clones.

>NA|TRBJ2-3|15|once|TRBV4-3
CASSQQARRADTQYF
TGCGCCAGCAGCCAACAGGCGCGGCGGGCGGATACGCAGTATTTT
>NA|TRBJ2-1|15|NA|TRBV7-2
CASSSAPAANNEQFF
TGTGCCAGCAGCTCCGCGCCAGCGGCCAACAATGAGCAGTTCTTC
>NA|TRBJ2-2|18|NA|TRBV7-8
CATRVQGRGWFNTGELFF
TGTGCCACCCGGGTCCAGGGGAGAGGATGGTTTAACACCGGGGAGCTGTTTTTT
>NA|TRBJ1-4|15|NA|TRBV5-6
CASSPAGSGDEKLFF
TGTGCCAGCAGCCCGGCGGGGTCAGGGGACGAAAAACTGTTTTTT
>NA|TRBJ2-7|15|NA|TRBV9
CASSVRAGLGDEQYF
TGTGCCAGCAGCGTAAGAGCCGGTTTAGGGGACGAGCAGTACTTC
>TRBD1|TRBJ1-5|15|NA|TRBV6-1
CASSEGDRPDQPQHF
TGTGCCAGCAGTGAAGGGGACAGGCCCGATCAGCCCCAGCATTTT
>TRBD1|TRBJ1-1|14|once|TRBV5-4
CASSSGTGVTEAFF
TGTGCCAGCAGCTCGGGGACAGGGGTTACTGAAGCTTTCTTT
>NA|TRBJ1-1|13|NA|TRBV7-3
CASSVSSLGKAFF
TGTGCCAGCAGTGTCAGTAGTCTAGGCAAAGCTTTCTTT
>NA|TRBJ2-1|14|NA|TRBV7-9
CASSLSSSYNEQFF
TGTGCCAGCAGCTTAAGCAGCTCCTACAATGAGCAGTTCTTC
>NA|TRBJ2-5|13|few|TRBV7-8
CASSRVQTETQYF
TGTGCCAGCAGCCGAGTCCAGACAGAGACCCAGTACTTC
>NA|TRBJ1-1|15|NA|TRBV28
CASRGPTEPNTEAFF
TGTGCCAGCAGAGGGCCCACGGAGCCTAACACTGAAGCTTTCTTT
>NA|TRBJ1-1|15|NA|TRBV27
CASSPRLGRIAEAFF
TGTGCCAGCAGTCCCCGGTTGGGCAGGATCGCTGAAGCTTTCTTT
>NA|TRBJ1-2|13|NA|TRBV19
CASSSSSQGGYTF
TGTGCCAGTAGTAGCAGCTCTCAAGGTGGCTACACCTTC
>NA|TRBJ1-5|15|NA|TRBV6-5
CASSLGPGGNQPQHF
TGTGCCAGCAGCCTAGGGCCCGGCGGCAATCAGCCCCAGCATTTT
>NA|TRBJ2-3|15|few|TRBV4-2
CASSQDRTGTDTQYF
TGTGCCAGCAGCCAAGATCGGACAGGCACAGATACGCAGTATTTT
>NA|TRBJ2-5|15|NA|TRBV19
CASSTRAGSRETQYF
TGTGCCAGTAGCACGAGGGCGGGGAGCCGGGAGACCCAGTACTTC
>TRBD1|TRBJ2-5|16|NA|TRBV5-8
CASSPSGTGGQETQYF
TGTGCCAGCAGCCCGTCCGGGACAGGGGGCCAAGAGACCCAGTACTTC
>NA|TRBJ1-5|15|many|TRBV9
CASSVAGGPNQPQHF
TGTGCCAGCAGCGTAGCTGGGGGGCCCAATCAGCCCCAGCATTTT
>NA|TRBJ1-2|12|NA|TRBV10-3
CAILTDNYGYTF
TGTGCCATCCTGACGGACAACTATGGCTACACCTTC
>NA|TRBJ2-5|13|NA|TRBV27
CASSFGDRETQYF
TGTGCCAGCAGTTTCGGCGATCGAGAGACCCAGTACTTC
>TRBD1|TRBJ1-5|15|NA|TRBV11-2
CASSFGQGRDQPQHF
TGTGCCAGCAGCTTCGGACAGGGTCGGGATCAGCCCCAGCATTTT
>NA|TRBJ1-2|16|NA|TRBV30
CAWSVTASLVNYGYTF
TGTGCCTGGAGTGTAACGGCGTCACTCGTTAACTATGGCTACACCTTC
>NA|TRBJ2-5|15|NA|TRBV15
CATSRDNPFQETQYF
TGTGCCACCAGCAGAGATAACCCATTTCAAGAGACCCAGTACTTC
>NA|TRBJ1-4|14|NA|TRBV4-3
CASSPGTTNEKLFF
TGCGCCAGCAGCCCCGGGACAACTAATGAAAAACTGTTTTTT
>TRBD1|TRBJ1-2|14|once|TRBV30
CAWSAVGTGSGYTF
TGTGCCTGGAGCGCCGTCGGGACAGGTAGCGGTTACACCTTC
>TRBD1|TRBJ1-3|16|NA|TRBV2
CASSEGQGISGNTIYF
TGTGCCAGCAGTGAAGGACAGGGGATTTCTGGAAACACCATATATTTT
>TRBD1|TRBJ1-1|13|once|TRBV29-1
CSSDRAEGTEAFF
TGCAGCTCAGACAGGGCCGAAGGGACTGAAGCTTTCTTT
>NA|TRBJ2-7|14|NA|TRBV30
CAGRPPGLGYEQYF
TGTGCCGGAAGGCCCCCAGGTCTCGGGTACGAGCAGTACTTC
>NA|TRBJ1-2|14|NA|TRBV18
CASSPQAGAEGYTF
TGTGCCAGCTCACCGCAAGCCGGGGCGGAGGGCTACACCTTC
>NA|TRBJ2-3|14|NA|TRBV9
CASSVATATDTQYF
TGTGCCAGCAGCGTAGCGACAGCCACAGATACGCAGTATTTT
>NA|TRBJ2-2|12|NA|TRBV19
CASSIRTGELFF
TGTGCCAGTAGTATTAGGACCGGGGAGCTGTTTTTT
>TRBD1|TRBJ1-1|15|NA|TRBV6-5
CASSNRDRVSAEAFF
TGTGCCAGCAGCAACCGGGACAGGGTCTCGGCTGAAGCTTTCTTT
>NA|TRBJ2-2|13|NA|TRBV15
CATSRQSPGELFF
TGTGCCACCAGCAGACAATCACCCGGGGAGCTGTTTTTT
>TRBD1|TRBJ1-2|14|NA|TRBV7-3
CASSSTGGRYGYTF
TGTGCCAGCAGCTCGACAGGGGGTAGATATGGCTACACCTTC
>NA|TRBJ2-7|13|NA|TRBV7-2
CASSSYRDHEQYF
TGTGCCAGCAGCTCATACAGGGATCACGAGCAGTACTTC
>NA|TRBJ1-1|14|NA|TRBV7-9
CASSQGRPNTEAFF
TGTGCCAGCAGCCAGGGACGCCCAAACACTGAAGCTTTCTTT
>NA|TRBJ1-3|14|NA|TRBV7-2
CASSPQTDGNTIYF
TGTGCCAGCAGCCCCCAGACAGATGGAAACACCATATATTTT
>NA|TRBJ2-5|15|NA|TRBV5-4
CASSLTRVVQETQYF
TGTGCCAGCAGCTTGACTCGGGTCGTCCAAGAGACCCAGTACTTC
>NA|TRBJ1-1|14|NA|TRBV28
CASSRLQGRTEAFF
TGTGCCAGCAGCCGACTCCAGGGCCGCACTGAAGCTTTCTTT
>NA|TRBJ1-2|11|once|TRBV7-9
CASSPRVFYTF
TGTGCCAGCAGCCCGCGGGTCTTCTACACCTTC
>TRBD1|TRBJ2-2|16|NA|TRBV5-4
CASTPAWTGVTGELFF
TGTGCCAGCACCCCCGCGTGGACAGGGGTCACCGGGGAGCTGTTTTTT
>NA|TRBJ1-1|15|NA|TRBV9
CASSTRGADGTEAFF
TGTGCCAGCAGCACGAGGGGAGCGGACGGCACTGAAGCTTTCTTT